A selection of T cell receptor beta chains follows, all from one sample in a study of blood T cells in healthy people across ages. TCRdb independently ran MiXCR on the 5' RACE reads; one entry per CDR3 protein. The table has roughly 570,000 distinct CDR3 sequences, roughly 29% seen once; the top ten hold approximately 18%. The sample taken for sequencing was blood. All receptors derive from a woman between 65 and 79 years old in good health. CDR3s include the opening cysteine and the closing phenylalanine or tryptophan. D genes are given only for firm matches. Clone size is shown for a subset of rows, as once, few, many or a class of expanded clone.

V gene	clone size	D gene	J gene	CDR3 protein	CDR3 DNA
TRBV24-1	-	-	TRBJ1-5	CATSDPSGGQPQHF	TGTGCCACCAGTGACCCCAGCGGAGGTCAGCCCCAGCATTTT
TRBV5-1	few	-	TRBJ2-5	CASSPGSYQETQYF	TGCGCCAGCAGCCCTGGTAGTTACCAAGAGACCCAGTACTTC
TRBV29-1	-	-	TRBJ2-1	CSASGAMGKNEQFF	TGCAGCGCATCGGGGGCAATGGGTAAAAATGAGCAGTTCTTC
TRBV7-2	once	-	TRBJ1-2	CASSPDFPGNYGYTF	TGTGCCAGCAGCCCCGATTTTCCAGGGAACTATGGCTACACCTTC
TRBV7-3	few	TRBD2	TRBJ2-3	CASSFTSGAGTDTQYF	TGTGCCAGCAGCTTTACTAGCGGGGCAGGAACAGATACGCAGTATTTT
TRBV9	-	-	TRBJ2-3	CASSETQGLDTQYF	TGTGCCAGCAGCGAGACTCAGGGGCTAGATACGCAGTATTTT
TRBV3-1	few	-	TRBJ1-2	CASSQEGLANYGYTF	TGTGCCAGCAGCCAAGAGGGACTGGCTAACTATGGCTACACCTTC
TRBV3-1	few	TRBD1	TRBJ2-2	CASSRTGDTGELFF	TGTGCTAGCAGCCGTACAGGGGACACCGGGGAGCTGTTTTTT
TRBV15	few	-	TRBJ2-5	CATSRDRPQRLETQYF	TGTGCCACCAGCAGAGATCGGCCCCAGCGGTTGGAGACCCAGTACTTC
TRBV5-1	-	-	TRBJ1-2	CASSDTGSFSYGYTF	TGCGCCAGCAGTGATACAGGGAGTTTTAGCTATGGCTACACCTTC
TRBV10-3	-	TRBD1	TRBJ2-4	CAISESTGAQGAAKNIQYF	TGTGCCATCAGTGAGTCGACGGGAGCACAGGGGGCGGCCAAAAACATTCAGTACTTC
TRBV7-9	many	-	TRBJ2-5	CASSPTRGETQYF	TGTGCCAGCAGCCCTACTAGGGGGGAGACCCAGTACTTC
TRBV10-3	-	TRBD1	TRBJ1-6	CAIRMDRNSPLHF	TGTGCCATCAGGATGGACAGGAATTCACCCCTCCACTTT
TRBV20-1	few	-	TRBJ1-1	CSATPNTEAFF	TGCAGTGCGACGCCGAACACTGAAGCTTTCTTT
TRBV12-3/TRBV12-4	many	-	TRBJ2-7	CASSLTRPPYEQYF	TGTGCCAGCAGTTTAACCCGCCCCCCCTACGAGCAGTACTTC
TRBV7-2	-	TRBD2	TRBJ2-3	CASSPGLAGNTDTQYF	TGTGCCAGCAGCCCTGGACTAGCGGGGAACACAGATACGCAGTATTTT
TRBV19	-	-	TRBJ2-7	CASSSTPREGVYEQYF	TGTGCCAGTAGTTCAACCCCGAGGGAGGGGGTCTACGAGCAGTACTTC
TRBV7-2	-	-	TRBJ2-3	CASSRWGSTQGTQYF	TGTGCCAGCAGTCGGTGGGGCTCCACTCAGGGTACGCAGTATTTT
TRBV7-9	few	-	TRBJ2-7	CASSPTRTTYEQYF	TGTGCCAGCAGCCCGACTAGGACTACCTACGAGCAGTACTTC
TRBV6-1	few	-	TRBJ2-5	CASSAHSNVQETQYF	TGTGCCAGCAGTGCACACAGCAATGTTCAAGAGACCCAGTACTTC
TRBV12-5	few	TRBD2	TRBJ2-5	CASGLLAGGLETQYF	TGTGCTAGTGGTTTACTAGCGGGGGGGCTGGAGACCCAGTACTTC
TRBV27	-	TRBD2	TRBJ2-3	CASRRRGSGPADTQYF	TGTGCCAGCAGGAGAAGGGGTAGCGGGCCTGCAGATACGCAGTATTTT
TRBV9	-	-	TRBJ1-2	CASSSPNANYGYTF	TGTGCCAGCTCGTCCCCCAACGCTAACTATGGCTACACCTTC
TRBV7-9	-	-	TRBJ2-2	CASSLSNDGELFF	TGTGCCAGCAGCTTAAGTAATGATGGGGAGCTGTTTTTT
TRBV14	few	-	TRBJ1-3	CASTHDGNTIYF	TGTGCCAGCACCCACGATGGAAACACCATATATTTT
TRBV3-1	few	TRBD1	TRBJ2-5	CASSPHRQGQETQYF	TGTGCCAGCAGCCCCCATCGACAGGGACAAGAGACCCAGTACTTC
TRBV7-2	few	-	TRBJ2-5	CASSSSGGTQYF	TGTGCCAGCAGCTCCAGTGGAGGGACCCAGTACTTC
TRBV20-1	-	-	TRBJ2-7	CSAGGRPGRAYEQYF	TGCAGTGCTGGGGGTCGTCCGGGGCGCGCCTACGAGCAGTACTTC
TRBV7-9	-	-	TRBJ2-3	CASSLAVSRSDTQYF	TGTGCCAGCAGCTTAGCGGTCTCAAGATCCGATACGCAGTATTTT
TRBV12-3/TRBV12-4	-	-	TRBJ2-7	CASSSARPESEQYF	TGTGCCAGCAGCTCAGCCAGGCCGGAGTCCGAGCAGTACTTC
TRBV5-1	-	TRBD2	TRBJ2-5	CASSRGETKTQYF	TGCGCCAGCAGTCGGGGGGAGACCAAGACCCAGTACTTC
TRBV20-1	few	-	TRBJ1-3	CSGTKGAGNTIYF	TGCAGCGGAACAAAAGGGGCTGGAAACACCATATATTTT
TRBV9	-	TRBD2	TRBJ2-1	CASSVGAGEYNEQFF	TGTGCCAGCAGCGTAGGGGCGGGGGAGTACAATGAGCAGTTCTTC
TRBV7-2	few	-	TRBJ1-3	CASSLSSGHSGNTIYF	TGTGCCAGCAGCTTAAGTTCGGGACACTCTGGAAACACCATATATTTT
TRBV30	-	-	TRBJ1-1	CAWSVLLSHTEAFF	TGTGCCTGGAGTGTACTTCTGAGCCACACTGAAGCTTTCTTT
TRBV5-5	-	TRBD2	TRBJ2-2	CASKKMERDNTGELFF	TGTGCCAGCAAAAAAATGGAGCGGGATAACACCGGGGAGCTGTTTTTT
TRBV7-2	few	TRBD1	TRBJ2-3	CASSPLRQGADTQYF	TGTGCCAGCAGCCCTCTCCGACAGGGGGCAGATACGCAGTATTTT
TRBV20-1	-	-	TRBJ1-1	CSATDKGVNTEAFF	TGCAGTGCAACCGACAAGGGGGTGAACACTGAAGCTTTCTTT
TRBV6-2/TRBV6-3	-	TRBD2	TRBJ2-5	CASSSPRGGETQYF	TGTGCCAGCAGTTCCCCTCGGGGGGGCGAGACCCAGTACTTC
TRBV20-1	-	-	TRBJ2-3	CSARDFQGSTDTQYF	TGCAGTGCTAGAGATTTTCAGGGGAGCACAGATACGCAGTATTTT
TRBV7-9	few	TRBD2	TRBJ2-1	CASSLGLAGAEQFF	TGTGCCAGCAGCTTAGGGCTAGCGGGGGCAGAGCAGTTCTTC
TRBV7-9	-	-	TRBJ1-2	CASSFSTDYGYTF	TGTGCCAGCAGCTTTTCTACAGACTATGGCTACACCTTC